These 14 T cell receptor beta chains were all obtained from the same sample, sequenced in a study of T cells after yellow fever vaccination. TCRdb re-called the 5' RACE reads through MiXCR, storing one row per CDR3 protein. The repertoire includes hundreds of thousands of distinct CDR3 sequences, roughly an eighth of them detected once, and 15% sits in the top ten. Sample: PBMCs, taken on the day of the yellow fever booster vaccination. Every receptor here comes from a man aged 30-40 years who received the YFV17D yellow fever vaccine.

This clonotype was counted between two and nine times. V and J are TRBV20-1 and TRBJ2-1; D might be TRBD2 (6 bases). The CDR3 is 16 residues long. The germline gives CDR1 DFQATT, CDR2 SNEGSKA (reference sequence). Between the trimmed V and J ends, which lost 0 bases and 8 bases, there was a span of 20 bases. The chain's CDR3 is CSARDTSDGSRHEQFF. DNA of the CDR3: TGCAGTGCTAGAGATACCAGCGACGGGAGCCGGCATGAGCAGTTCTTC.

The sample holds many counts of this clonotype. The V call is TRBV7-2, the J call TRBJ2-5; D remains unclear. CDR1 is SGHTA, CDR2 FQGNSA, per germline. The CDR3 sequence is 12 residues long. Deletions cut 2 bases from V and 5 bases from J, with 6 bases between. CDR3 in DNA: TGTGCCAGCAGCTTAAGATCTGAGACCCAGTACTTC. It codes for CASSLRSETQYF.

In this sample, this clonotype turned up many times. The chain has TRBV7-2 and TRBJ2-3, with 10 nucleotides matching TRBD2. This CDR3 contains 15 residues. CDR1 SGHTA and CDR2 FQGNSA come from the germline V gene. Unmatched junction bases numbered 1, after V lost 1 base and J lost 3 bases. The CDR3 DNA sequence: TGTGCCAGCAGCTTAGTGACTAGCGGGACAGATACGCAGTATTTT. It yields the protein CASSLVTSGTDTQYF.

This clonotype was found a few times. The rearrangement uses TRBV4-3 and TRBJ2-1; TRBD1 matches at 7 bases. V trimming: 3 bases; J trimming: 5 bases; junction bases outside the gene matches: 10. The CDR3 runs to 16 residues. Per germline, CDR1 LGHNA and CDR2 YSLEER. The CDR3 is CASSHLPGQRNNEQFF. CDR3 nucleotides: TGCGCCAGCAGCCACCTACCGGGACAGCGAAACAATGAGCAGTTCTTC.

The V gene is TRBV7-2, the J gene TRBJ2-1, with 9 bases matching TRBD2. J lost 9 bases, V lost 3 bases, and 6 bases had no gene match. This CDR3 has 14 residues. Germline assignment: CDR1 SGHTA and CDR2 FQGNSA. CDR3 amino acids: CASSFGGLAPEQFF. Written as DNA, the CDR3 is TGTGCCAGCAGCTTTGGGGGACTAGCTCCTGAGCAGTTCTTC.

V usage is TRBV7-2 and J usage is TRBJ2-1; D is unresolved. V was trimmed by 10 bases and J by 5 bases, leaving 15 bases between them. The CDR3 has 13 residues. Germline V gene data show CDR1 as SGHTA and CDR2 as FQGNSA. The CDR3 spells CATKSSINNEQFF. The DNA of the CDR3 is TGTGCCACCAAATCCTCCATCAACAATGAGCAGTTCTTC.

This clonotype appeared many times. V and J are TRBV15 and TRBJ2-7; D is possibly TRBD1 (5 bases). Trimming stripped 0 bases from V and 2 bases from J, with 8 bases between. The germline V gene encodes CDR1 LNHNV and CDR2 YYDKDF (reference sequence). This CDR3 contains 14 residues. The CDR3 DNA reads TGTGCCACCAGCAGAGATCCAGGGACCTACGAGCAGTACTTC. This gives the protein CATSRDPGTYEQYF.

The V and J genes are TRBV6-5 and TRBJ2-5; the D is unclear. This CDR3 has 12 residues. V was pared by 2 bases and J by 9 bases, with 10 bases between. Germline CDR1 reads MNHEY; CDR2 reads SVGAGI. Here the CDR3 reads CASSYPLASQYF. The CDR3 coding sequence is TGTGCCAGCAGTTACCCGCTTGCGTCCCAGTACTTC.

This clonotype was found a few times. The chain links TRBV3-1 to TRBJ2-2, with TRBD1 as a possible D gene (6 bases). The CDR3 is made up of 14 amino acids. Germline CDR1 reads LGHDT; CDR2 reads YNNKEL (reference sequence). V was clipped by 1 base and J by 8 bases, with 11 bases between them. This CDR3 reads CASSQADRRGELFF. In DNA form, the CDR3 reads TGTGCCAGCAGCCAAGCCGACAGGCGAGGGGAGCTGTTTTTT. Full variable domain (rest looked up from reference TRBV3-1 and TRBJ2-2): DTAVSQTPKYLVTQMGNDKSIKCEQNLGHDTMYWYKQDSKKFLKIMFSYNNKELIINETVPNRFSPKSPDKAHLNLHINSLELGDSAVYFCASSQADRRGELFFGEGSRLTVL.

This clonotype was detected a few times. This sequence joins TRBV5-1 and TRBJ2-5; D uncertain. There are 15 residues in the CDR3. Germline V gene data show CDR1 as SGHRS and CDR2 as YFSETQ. V was cut by 0 bases and J by 2 bases, with 11 bases left in between. CDR3 nucleotide sequence: TGCGCCAGCAGCTTGGCTCGGCAGCGTCAAGAGACCCAGTACTTC. This translates into CASSLARQRQETQYF.

The J gene is TRBJ2-3, the V gene TRBV24-1; D is undetermined. Trimming cost V 5 bases and J 3 bases, with 5 bases left between them. The CDR3 covers 12 residues. The germline CDR1 and CDR2 sequences are KGHDR and SFDVKD. CDR3 sequence: CATSGLTDTQYF. The CDR3, as DNA: TGTGCCACCAGTGGGTTAACAGATACGCAGTATTTT.

This clonotype showed up many times. The rearrangement links TRBV3-1 to TRBJ2-5; D gene unclear. CDR3 length: 12 amino acids. Germline values: CDR1 LGHDT, CDR2 YNNKEL (reference sequence). Trimming left V 1 base short and J 7 bases short, with 7 bases between. CDR3 sequence (DNA): TGTGCCAGCAGCCAAGTCACGGGGACCCAGTACTTC. Amino acids: CASSQVTGTQYF.

The genes are TRBV12-3 or TRBV12-4 and TRBJ2-5; D not certain. V dropped 6 bases and J dropped 1 base, with 9 bases sitting between them. This CDR3 is 13 amino acids long. CDR3 coding DNA: TGTGCCAGCAGCTTGGACGCCCAAGAGACCCAGTACTTC. Translated: CASSLDAQETQYF.

The chain uses TRBV4-2 and TRBJ2-5; D gene ambiguous. Per germline, CDR1 LGHNA and CDR2 YNFKEQ. There are 14 residues in the CDR3. Trimming removed 0 bases from V and 4 bases from J, with 9 bases in between. This CDR3 is CASSQERRGETQYF. The DNA of the CDR3 is TGTGCCAGCAGCCAAGAACGTCGAGGAGAGACCCAGTACTTC.